This TCR beta chain stems from a study of blood T cell repertoires in COVID-19. Study overall: The origin of the acute and convalescent COVID-19 samples was the United States, Italy and Spain.

Which cohort a participant joined came from the clinical history participants gave. Exposed volunteers were people who met a COVID-19 case within 2 weeks before study entry. This clone occurred once. A read error may account for a junction end that differs from germline. CDR3 length equals 15 residues. The germline V gene encodes CDR1 LGHNA and CDR2 YSLEER. As processed by the authors: The assay estimated nucleated cells by amplifying reference gene primers. Repertoires were generated with immunoSEQ multiplex PCR, while TCRdb's copy carries only in-frame clones and drops some. Clonal size and the V and J genes are those of that table, whereas D and trimming came from the DNA. The table records hundreds of thousands of clones, roughly four fifths of them present only once.

The chain carries TRBV4-3 and TRBJ2-2; no clear D. This receptor was taken from a woman in her forties or fifties who had been exposed to COVID-19. Sequenced material: PBMCs or T cells enriched from blood (not recorded which). In DNA, the CDR3 is TGCGCCAGCAGCCAAGAGTGGCCGAAAACCGGGGAGCTGTTTTTT. It is translated as CASSQEWPKTGELFF.